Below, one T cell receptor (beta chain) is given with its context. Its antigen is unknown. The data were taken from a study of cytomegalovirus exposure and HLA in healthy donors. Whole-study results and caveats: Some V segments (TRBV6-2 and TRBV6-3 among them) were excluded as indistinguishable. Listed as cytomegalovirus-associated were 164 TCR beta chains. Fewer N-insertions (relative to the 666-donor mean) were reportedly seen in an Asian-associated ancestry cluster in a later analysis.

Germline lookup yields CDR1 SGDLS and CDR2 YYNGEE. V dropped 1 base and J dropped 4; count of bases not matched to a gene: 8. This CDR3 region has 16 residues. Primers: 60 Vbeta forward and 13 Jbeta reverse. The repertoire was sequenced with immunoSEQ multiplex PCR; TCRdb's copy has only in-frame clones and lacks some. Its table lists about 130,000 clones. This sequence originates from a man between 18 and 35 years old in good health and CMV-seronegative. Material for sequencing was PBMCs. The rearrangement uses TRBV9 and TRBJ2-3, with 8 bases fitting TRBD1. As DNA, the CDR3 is TGTGCCAGCAGCGTACTGGACAGGGCGGGTTCAGATACGCAGTATTTT. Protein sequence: CASSVLDRAGSDTQYF.